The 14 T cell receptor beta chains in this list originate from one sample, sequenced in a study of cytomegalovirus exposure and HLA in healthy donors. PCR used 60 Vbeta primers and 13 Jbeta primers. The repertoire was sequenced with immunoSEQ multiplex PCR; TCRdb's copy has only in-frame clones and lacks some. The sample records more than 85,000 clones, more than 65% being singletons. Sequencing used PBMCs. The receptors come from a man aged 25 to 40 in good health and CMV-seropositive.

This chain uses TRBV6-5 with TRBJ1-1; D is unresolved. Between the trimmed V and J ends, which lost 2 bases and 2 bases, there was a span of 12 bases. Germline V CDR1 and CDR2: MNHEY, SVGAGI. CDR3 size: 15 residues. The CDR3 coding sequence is TGTGCCAGCAGTTACGGGCGGACTCCTAACACTGAAGCTTTCTTT. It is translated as CASSYGRTPNTEAFF.

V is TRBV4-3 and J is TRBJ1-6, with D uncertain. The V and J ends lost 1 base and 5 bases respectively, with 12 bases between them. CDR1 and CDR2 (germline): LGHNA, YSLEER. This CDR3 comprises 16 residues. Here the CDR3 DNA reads TGCGCCAGCAGCCAAGTCTCCGCGGCCAATAATTCACCCCTCCACTTT. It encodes CASSQVSAANNSPLHF.

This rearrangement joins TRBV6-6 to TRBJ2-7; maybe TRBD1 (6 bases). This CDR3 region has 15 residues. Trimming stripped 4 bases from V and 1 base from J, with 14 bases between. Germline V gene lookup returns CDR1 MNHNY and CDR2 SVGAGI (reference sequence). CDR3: CASSFGSGQSYEQYF. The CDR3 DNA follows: TGTGCCAGCAGTTTTGGGAGTGGACAGTCCTACGAGCAGTACTTC.

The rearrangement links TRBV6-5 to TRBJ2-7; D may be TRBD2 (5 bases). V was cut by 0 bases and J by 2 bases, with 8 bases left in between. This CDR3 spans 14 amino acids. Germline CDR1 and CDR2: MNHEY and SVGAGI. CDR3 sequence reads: CASSYSRAPYEQYF. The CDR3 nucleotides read TGTGCCAGCAGTTACTCGAGGGCCCCCTACGAGCAGTACTTC.

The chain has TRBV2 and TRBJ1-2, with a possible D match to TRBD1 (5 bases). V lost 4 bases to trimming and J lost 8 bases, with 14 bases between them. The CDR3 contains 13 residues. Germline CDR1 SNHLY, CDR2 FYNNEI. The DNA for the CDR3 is TGTGCCAGCAGTGGGGGGGACCATAGAGGCTACACCTTC. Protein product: CASSGGDHRGYTF.

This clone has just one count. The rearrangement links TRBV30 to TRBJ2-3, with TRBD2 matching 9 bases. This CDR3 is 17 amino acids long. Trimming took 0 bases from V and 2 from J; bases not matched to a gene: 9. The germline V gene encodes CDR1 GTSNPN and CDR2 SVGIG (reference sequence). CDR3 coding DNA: TGTGCCTGGAGTGTACGTCCGGGACTAGCCCTCACAGATACGCAGTATTTT. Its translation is CAWSVRPGLALTDTQYF.

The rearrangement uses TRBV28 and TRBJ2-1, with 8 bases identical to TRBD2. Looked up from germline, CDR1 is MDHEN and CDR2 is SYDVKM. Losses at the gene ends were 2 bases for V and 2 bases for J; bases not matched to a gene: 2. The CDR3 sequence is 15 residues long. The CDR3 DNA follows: TGTGCCAGCAGTTTAGTCGGGGGGGCCTACAATGAGCAGTTCTTC. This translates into CASSLVGGAYNEQFF.

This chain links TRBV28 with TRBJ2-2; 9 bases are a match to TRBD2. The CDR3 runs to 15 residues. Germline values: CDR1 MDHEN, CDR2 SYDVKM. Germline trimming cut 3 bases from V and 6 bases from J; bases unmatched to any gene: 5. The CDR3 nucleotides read TGTGCCAGCAGTTTGGCGGCGGGGGGGGCCGGGGAGCTGTTTTTT. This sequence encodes CASSLAAGGAGELFF.

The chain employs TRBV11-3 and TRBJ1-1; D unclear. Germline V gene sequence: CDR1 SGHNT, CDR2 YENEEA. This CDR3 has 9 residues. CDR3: CAGLAEAFF. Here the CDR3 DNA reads TGTGCAGGACTGGCGGAGGCTTTCTTT.

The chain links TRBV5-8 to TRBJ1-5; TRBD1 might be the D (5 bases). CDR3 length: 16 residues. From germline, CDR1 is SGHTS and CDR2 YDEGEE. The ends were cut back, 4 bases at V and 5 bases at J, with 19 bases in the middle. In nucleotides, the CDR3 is TGTGCCAGCAGCCGGGGGGAAACCCGAAGTCATCAGCCCCAGCATTTT. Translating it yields CASSRGETRSHQPQHF.

The CDR3 coding sequence is TGTGCCAGCAGCCTCGGGACAGGGGGATACAATGAGCAGTTCTTC. Translated, it gives CASSLGTGGYNEQFF. The gene calls are TRBV27 and TRBJ2-1; 11 positions match TRBD1. The germline gives CDR1 MNHEY, CDR2 SMNVEV (reference sequence). The CDR3 totals 15 residues. V lost 6 bases and J lost 4; bases outside the gene matches: 5.

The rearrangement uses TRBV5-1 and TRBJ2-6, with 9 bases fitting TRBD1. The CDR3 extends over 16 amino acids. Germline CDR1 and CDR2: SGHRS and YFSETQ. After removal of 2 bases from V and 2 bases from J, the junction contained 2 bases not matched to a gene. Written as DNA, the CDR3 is TGCGCCAGCAGCTTACAGGGGGCAGCTGGGGCCAACGTCCTGACTTTC. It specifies CASSLQGAAGANVLTF. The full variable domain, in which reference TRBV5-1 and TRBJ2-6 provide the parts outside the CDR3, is KAGVTQTPRYLIKTRGQQVTLSCSPISGHRSVSWYQQTPGQGLQFLFEYFSETQRNKGNFPGRFSGRQFSNSRSEMNVSTLELGDSALYLCASSLQGAAGANVLTFGAGSRLTVL.

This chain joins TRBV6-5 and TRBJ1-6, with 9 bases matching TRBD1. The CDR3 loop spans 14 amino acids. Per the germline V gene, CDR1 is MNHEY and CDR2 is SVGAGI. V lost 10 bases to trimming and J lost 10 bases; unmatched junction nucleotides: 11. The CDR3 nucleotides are TGTGCCACTCGAACAGGGGGCGAAGAGTCACCCCTCCACTTT. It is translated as CATRTGGEESPLHF.

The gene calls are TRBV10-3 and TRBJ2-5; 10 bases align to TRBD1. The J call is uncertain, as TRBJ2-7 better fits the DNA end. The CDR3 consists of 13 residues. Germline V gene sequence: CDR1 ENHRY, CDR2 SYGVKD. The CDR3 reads CAIQGQGEGEQYF. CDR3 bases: TGTGCCATCCAAGGACAGGGGGAGGGCGAGCAGTACTTC.